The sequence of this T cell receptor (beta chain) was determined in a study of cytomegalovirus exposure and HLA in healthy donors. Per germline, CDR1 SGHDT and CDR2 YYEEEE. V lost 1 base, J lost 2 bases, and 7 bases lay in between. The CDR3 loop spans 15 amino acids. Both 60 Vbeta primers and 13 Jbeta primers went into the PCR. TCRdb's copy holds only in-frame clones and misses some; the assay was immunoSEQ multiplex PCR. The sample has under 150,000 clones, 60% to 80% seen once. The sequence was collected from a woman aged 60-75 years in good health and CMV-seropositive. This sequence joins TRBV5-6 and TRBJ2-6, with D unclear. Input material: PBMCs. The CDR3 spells CASSLNPTGANVLTF. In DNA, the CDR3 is TGTGCCAGCAGCTTGAATCCTACTGGGGCCAACGTCCTGACTTTC. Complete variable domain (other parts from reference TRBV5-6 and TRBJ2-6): DAGVTQSPTHLIKTRGQQVTLRCSPKSGHDTVSWYQQALGQGPQFIFQYYEEEERQRGNFPDRFSGHQFPNYSSELNVNALLLGDSALYLCASSLNPTGANVLTFGAGSRLTVL.